This T cell receptor (beta chain) stems from a study of response to subunit inactivated influenza vaccine. TCRdb re-called the RT-PCR reads with MiXCR, one entry per CDR3 protein. This sample has a few hundred thousand distinct CDR3 sequences, with roughly 9.8% found just once. Study observations and caveats: The authors put forward the suggestion that each seasonal influenza vaccination may bring in only a limited number of new T cells.

This clonotype turned up a few times. Its matching antigen is unknown. Trimming shortened V by 3 bases and J by 1 base, and 6 bases separated the two germline ends. CDR1 and CDR2 from the germline V gene are DFQATT and SNEGSKA (reference sequence). This CDR3 has 12 amino acids. The chain links TRBV20-1 to TRBJ1-1; D not certain. The receptor was isolated from a man aged 45-65 years who received an inactivated influenza vaccine. Sequenced here: PBMCs from blood, sampled roughly 47 days after vaccination. Here the CDR3 reads CSASFRNTEAFF. The DNA for the CDR3 is TGCAGTGCTAGTTTCAGGAACACTGAAGCTTTCTTT.